These T cell receptor beta chains were read from a single sample in a study of cytomegalovirus exposure and HLA in healthy donors. TCRdb keeps only in-frame clones here, not all; method: immunoSEQ multiplex PCR. Altogether around 210,000 clones are present, approximately 85% being singletons, with the ten largest covering 0.2% to 0.25%. Sequencing was done on a sample of PBMCs. These receptors were obtained from a girl aged 2-10 years in good health and CMV-seronegative. Each CDR3 is given with its conserved first and last residue. Fields, in order: J gene, CDR3 length, V gene, CDR3 protein.

>TRBJ2-2|14|TRBV29-1
CSVVTGLNTGELFF
>TRBJ2-7|15|TRBV4-1
CASSQDRTGYYEQYF
>TRBJ2-2|13|TRBV7-6
CASSLWGAGELFF
>TRBJ1-1|12|TRBV5-4
CASSTRTGMAFF
>TRBJ1-5|15|TRBV6-1
CASSDPGGSNQPQHF
>.|12|TRBV10-1
CASRNPRVEQYF
>TRBJ2-7|14|TRBV6-1
CASILLGGEAEQYF
>TRBJ1-5|13|TRBV4-1
CASAGLLNQPQHF
>TRBJ2-3|12|TRBV5-1
CASRQGADTQYF
>TRBJ1-6|16|TRBV7-9
CASSPQGQGIGSPLHF
>TRBJ2-7|16|TRBV2
CASSEGAGGPGYEQYF
>TRBJ1-1|16|TRBV27
CASKDLRTGGETEAFF
>TRBJ2-3|11|TRBV6-1
CASSAGDTQYF
>TRBJ2-1|16|TRBV2
CASSRLTGDAYNEQFF
>TRBJ1-1|14|TRBV25-1
CASSQTGMYTEAFF
>TRBJ2-3|16|TRBV23-1
CASSQSGLPATDTQYF
>TRBJ1-3|15|TRBV6-1
CASSATGSSGNTIYF
>TRBJ2-7|15|TRBV7-9
CASSLEGTGLYEQYF
>TRBJ1-2|17|TRBV30
CAWSVAGTGLSNYGYTF
>TRBJ2-3|11|TRBV5-6
CASRGPDAQYF
>TRBJ1-5|15|TRBV27
CASSLSGQGGGPQHF
>TRBJ2-3|13|TRBV2
CASKATAPDTQYF
>TRBJ2-5|17|TRBV1
CTSSQNLAGGLQETQYF
>TRBJ1-2|16|TRBV7-8
CASSLDLGTDYYGYTF
>TRBJ2-7|15|TRBV6-5
CASSYDGQGPYEQYF
>TRBJ2-2|15|TRBV2
CATTRDTGNTGELFF
>TRBJ2-7|16|TRBV5-6
CASSSQLAGALREQYF
>TRBJ2-3|18|TRBV19
CASSIGLAGASSTDTQYF
>TRBJ1-1|18|TRBV9
CASSFRADRLDRVSEAFF
>TRBJ1-5|14|TRBV19
CASSPGGRNQPQHF
>TRBJ1-6|15|TRBV25-1
CASSKTGQSLSPLHF
>TRBJ1-2|16|TRBV15
CATSRVPQGAHYGYTF
>TRBJ2-2|16|TRBV30
CAWRGSGLLNTGELFF
>TRBJ2-2|13|TRBV30
CAWSVRVSGELFF
>TRBJ1-1|15|TRBV5-4
CASSHTDRLNTEAFF
>TRBJ1-2|15|TRBV6-5
CASSYAQGNNYGYTF
>TRBJ1-2|13|TRBV6-1
CASSSSGGYGYTF
>TRBJ1-6|16|TRBV4-1
CASSQWRDRGESPLHF
>TRBJ2-1|14|TRBV7-3
CASSLAGAYNEQFF
>TRBJ1-3|17|TRBV2
CASSGLKGAISGNTIYF
>TRBJ1-5|11|TRBV6-1
CATSLAGPQHF
>TRBJ2-7|12|TRBV6-1
CASDGAAYEQYF
>TRBJ2-2|15|TRBV19
CASSISPSSTGELFF
>TRBJ2-5|17|TRBV7-9
CASRVGGRGGHGETQYF
>TRBJ1-6|15|TRBV2
CASSEEGTGLSPLHF
>TRBJ2-3|14|TRBV2
CASSRRTGTDTQYF
>TRBJ1-1|14|TRBV19
CASSIDLANTEAFF
>TRBJ1-2|15|TRBV7-2
CASSFRRGGGYGYTF
>TRBJ1-3|16|TRBV18
CASSMGATFSGNTIYF
>TRBJ1-2|13|TRBV9
CASRPSSRRGYTF
>TRBJ1-1|12|TRBV5-6
CASSRRTVEAFF
>TRBJ2-1|16|TRBV27
CASSTYRGPSFNEQFF
>TRBJ2-1|16|TRBV11-2
CASSRTSGSSYNEQFF
>TRBJ2-5|16|TRBV6-5
CASSYTPLGRGETQYF
>TRBJ2-3|19|TRBV5-1
CASSLRLAGGGRNTDTQYF
>TRBJ1-1|14|TRBV10-3
CAISESGRWTEAFF
>TRBJ2-2|15|TRBV6-6
CATTLLTGDTGELFF
>TRBJ2-1|15|TRBV10-3
CAISDRDRGYNEQFF
>TRBJ2-1|18|TRBV4-1
CASSPLDDELAVYNEQFF
>TRBJ2-2|13|TRBV6-1
CASTLGNTGELFF